The clone carrying this TCR beta chain was seen more than once but under ten times. Its target is unknown. The data originate from a study of T cell repertoires in cytomegalovirus infection. TCRdb re-analysed the reads in MiXCR, keeping a single row per CDR3 protein. Of around 770,000 distinct CDR3 sequences listed, roughly 29% were seen once; the top ten hold around 13%. Here the sequenced sample was cultured CD8+ T cells from PBMCs, taken from culture after CMV antigen stimulation. The clonotype comes from a human donor in good health (CMV status not recorded). Some clones in this sample may be carry-over from other donors' samples.

The CDR3 region is CASSYSIGRDWENEQFF. The DNA of the CDR3 is TGTGCCAGCAGTTACTCGATCGGGAGGGACTGGGAAAATGAGCAGTTCTTC. The chain couples TRBV6-6 to TRBJ2-1; 8 bases match TRBD2. From germline, CDR1 is MNHNY and CDR2 SVGAGI (reference sequence). J was trimmed by 7 bases and V by 0 bases; bases with no gene match: 11. The length of the CDR3 is 17 residues.